These T cell receptor beta chains were read from a single sample in a study of radiotherapy plus CTLA-4 blockade in lung cancer. Data came from immunoSEQ multiplex PCR; TCRdb stores just in-frame clones and leaves some out. The repertoire holds 60,000 to 70,000 clones, with 70% to 85% as singletons. The sample in question was peripheral blood, obtained from a patient treated with radiotherapy plus ipilimumab. Receptors originate from a human donor with non-small cell lung cancer who had a complete response to radiotherapy plus ipilimumab. Each CDR3 is given with its conserved first and last residue. D genes are given only for firm matches. Size values are once, few and many counts, or a class for expanded clones, and some rows have none.

>once|TRBJ2-2|TRBD1|TRBV5-1
TGCGCCAGCAGCACGGGACAGGGGGCTGGCGGGGAGCTGTTTTTT
CASSTGQGAGGELFF
>.|TRBJ2-2|.|TRBV19
TGTGCCAGTAATCGAGGGGGTACCGGGGAGCTGTTTTTT
CASNRGGTGELFF
>few|TRBJ1-3|.|TRBV19
TGTGCCAGTCGTAGCTCTGGAAACACCATATATTTT
CASRSSGNTIYF
>.|TRBJ1-5|.|TRBV27
TGTGCCAGCAGTACAGGTTCCTTCAATCAGCCCCAGCATTTT
CASSTGSFNQPQHF
>.|TRBJ2-1|.|TRBV19
TGTGCCAGTAGTATAGGAGGGATCAATGAGCAGTTCTTC
CASSIGGINEQFF
>.|TRBJ2-2|.|TRBV30
TGTGCCTGGAGCTACTTGGGACTGGCGAACACCGGGGAGCTGTTTTTT
CAWSYLGLANTGELFF
>.|TRBJ1-5|TRBD1|TRBV7-8
TGTGCCAGCAGGCCCGGACAGGGTCAGCATCAGCCCCAGCATTTT
CASRPGQGQHQPQHF
>few|TRBJ2-6|.|TRBV9
TGTGCCAGCAGCGGCAGGGTCAGGGGCTCTGGGGCCAACGTCCTGACTTTC
CASSGRVRGSGANVLTF
>.|TRBJ2-4|.|TRBV7-9
TGTGCCAGCAGCTCCCCAGTCAAGAGGACTGTCGGCCAAAACATTCAGTACTTC
CASSSPVKRTVGQNIQYF
>once|TRBJ1-5|.|TRBV4-3
TGCGCCAGCAGCCAAGGCGCGCTAGAGAGACAGCCCCAGCATTTT
CASSQGALERQPQHF
>.|TRBJ2-7|.|TRBV6-6
TGTGCCACTCAAACGGGTGAATTCTACGAGCAGTACTTC
CATQTGEFYEQYF
>.|TRBJ2-5|.|TRBV7-2
TGTGCCAGCAGCCAATTAAGCTCAGAGACCCAGTACTTC
CASSQLSSETQYF
>.|TRBJ1-2|TRBD1|TRBV9
TGTGCCAGCAGCGCTTCGGGACAGGGGGGTTTAGGTGGCTACACCTTC
CASSASGQGGLGGYTF
>.|TRBJ1-1|TRBD1|TRBV27
TGTGCCAGCAGTATCCGACAGGGGTCAATGAACACTGAAGCTTTCTTT
CASSIRQGSMNTEAFF
>.|TRBJ1-2|.|TRBV2
TGTGCCAGCAGTGAGCAACAGAAGAGCTACACCTTC
CASSEQQKSYTF
>few|TRBJ2-5|.|TRBV6-1
TGTGCCAGCAGTGAAAAGACTAGAAGGGAGACCCAGTACTTC
CASSEKTRRETQYF
>once|TRBJ1-1|.|TRBV19
TGTGCCAGTAGTATAGATTGGAGGGGCGCAGAAGCTTTCTTT
CASSIDWRGAEAFF
>once|TRBJ2-2|TRBD1|TRBV7-9
TGTGCCAGCAGCTGGACAGGCGGGGAGCTGTTTTTT
CASSWTGGELFF
>.|TRBJ1-2|.|TRBV6-5
TGTGCCAGCAGTTATCAGGGACACTCCTATGGCTACACCTTC
CASSYQGHSYGYTF
>.|TRBJ1-1|TRBD1|TRBV5-1
TGCGCCAGCAGCGGGGCGGGACAGGGGGAGACTGAAGCTTTCTTT
CASSGAGQGETEAFF
>.|TRBJ2-1|.|TRBV7-9
TGTGCCAGCAGCCAAGGCTATGAGCAGTTCTTC
CASSQGYEQFF
>.|TRBJ2-1|TRBD1|TRBV4-1
TGCGCCAGCAGCCAAGATATCAACAGGGGCTACAATGAGCAGTTCTTC
CASSQDINRGYNEQFF
>.|TRBJ1-2|.|TRBV4-3
TGCGCCAGCAGCCAAGACCACTTTAACTATGGCTACACCTTC
CASSQDHFNYGYTF
>.|TRBJ2-7|TRBD2|TRBV7-8
TGTGCCAGCAGCTTAGTTTCGTCGAGCGGGAGGGTCTCAAACGAGCAGTACTTC
CASSLVSSSGRVSNEQYF
>.|TRBJ1-2|.|TRBV6-6
TGTGCCAGCAGTTCTCACGACAGGTTCGACTATGGCTACACCTTC
CASSSHDRFDYGYTF
>.|TRBJ1-4|TRBD1|TRBV2
TGTGCCAGCAGTGTGGGACAGGGAACTGCAACTAATGAAAAACTGTTTTTT
CASSVGQGTATNEKLFF
>.|TRBJ2-5|TRBD1|TRBV7-9
TGTGCCAGCAGCCTATGGACAGGGGTTATGGGAGAGACCCAGTACTTC
CASSLWTGVMGETQYF
>.|TRBJ1-2|.|TRBV11-3
TGTGCCAGCAGCTTAGGGACGGGAGCGGGCTACACCTTC
CASSLGTGAGYTF
>few|TRBJ1-2|TRBD1|TRBV18
TGTGCCAGCTCACCACCGACAGGGGGCGCCTATGGCTACACCTTC
CASSPPTGGAYGYTF
>.|TRBJ1-3|.|TRBV27
TGTGCCAGCAGTTTAGAGGGCAGGACTGGAAACACCATATATTTT
CASSLEGRTGNTIYF
>.|TRBJ1-2|TRBD1|TRBV27
TGTGCCAGCAGCCTTACAGGGGGCGTAGGAGGCTACACCTTC
CASSLTGGVGGYTF
>.|TRBJ1-1|.|TRBV7-9
TGTGCCAGCAGCTCCCCAGAAGGGGCGAAATCTGAAGCTTTCTTT
CASSSPEGAKSEAFF
>.|TRBJ2-7|TRBD2|TRBV7-2
TGTGCCAGCAGCTTAGCGGGCAGCCTTCCGGGACTAGCGGGGAGGAATGCCTACGAGCAGTACTTC
CASSLAGSLPGLAGRNAYEQYF
>.|TRBJ2-1|TRBD1|TRBV14
TGTGCCAGCAGCCATGATGACAGGGTTGTGACCTACAATGAGCAGTTCTTC
CASSHDDRVVTYNEQFF
>.|TRBJ2-3|TRBD2|TRBV10-1
TGCGCCAGCAGTCGGGGGGGAAGCACAGATACGCAGTATTTT
CASSRGGSTDTQYF
>.|TRBJ1-4|.|TRBV4-1
TGCGCCAGCAGCCCCATGGGACGGTTTGAAAAACTGTTTTTT
CASSPMGRFEKLFF
>.|TRBJ2-1|TRBD2|TRBV19
TGTGCCAGTAACGAGGTGGCTAGCGGGAGGAGGAATGAGCAGTTCTTC
CASNEVASGRRNEQFF
>.|TRBJ1-6|.|TRBV11-3
TGTGCCAGCAGCTTAGGTGAAGGGCTGAATTCACCCCTCCACTTT
CASSLGEGLNSPLHF
>.|TRBJ2-1|.|TRBV9
TGTGCCAGCAGCGAGACTAGTAGGGCCTACAATGAGCAGTTCTTC
CASSETSRAYNEQFF
>few|TRBJ1-2|.|TRBV9
TGTGCCAGCAGCCCCCGCTGGGGCCCGGGGAATGGCTACACCTTC
CASSPRWGPGNGYTF
>once|TRBJ2-2|.|TRBV9
TGTGCCAGCAGCGTAGGTACCATTATAGGCACCGGGGAGCTGTTTTTT
CASSVGTIIGTGELFF
>few|TRBJ1-6|.|TRBV10-3
TGTGCCATCAGTGTGGGGGCAGGGGATAATTCACCCCTCCACTTT
CAISVGAGDNSPLHF
>.|TRBJ2-5|TRBD2|TRBV5-1
TGCGCCAGCAGCCCCACTAGCGGGAGAAAGACCCAGTACTTC
CASSPTSGRKTQYF
>.|TRBJ1-2|.|TRBV6-5
TGTGCCAGCAGTGAAGAAATTCATGGCTACACCTTC
CASSEEIHGYTF
>.|TRBJ2-1|.|TRBV19
TGTGCCAGTAGTATAGAGGCTGACAATGAGCAGTTCTTC
CASSIEADNEQFF
>.|TRBJ2-7|.|TRBV5-5
TGTGCCAGCAGACTTGACATGGCCCTATACGAGCAGTACTTC
CASRLDMALYEQYF
>.|TRBJ1-1|.|TRBV9
TGTGCCAGCAGCGCCACCACAGGTCCGAAAGCTTTCTTT
CASSATTGPKAFF
>.|TRBJ1-5|.|TRBV6-6
TGTGCCAGCAGTCCGGGGCACTCACCCCGCAATCAGCCCCAGCATTTT
CASSPGHSPRNQPQHF
>.|TRBJ2-1|.|TRBV5-1
TGCGCCAGCAGCTTGGGGGGAGACCCCTCCTACAATGAGCAGTTCTTC
CASSLGGDPSYNEQFF
>.|TRBJ1-1|.|TRBV14
TGTGCCAGCAGCTCTCAGGGGAGGAACACTGAAGCTTTCTTT
CASSSQGRNTEAFF
>.|TRBJ2-1|.|TRBV15
TGTGCCACCAGGGAGGATAGAATCGATGAGCAGTTCTTC
CATREDRIDEQFF
>.|TRBJ2-7|.|TRBV7-9
TGTGCCAGCAGCTCCGGACAGCCTAGTATGGCCTACGAGCAGTACTTC
CASSSGQPSMAYEQYF
>.|TRBJ2-5|.|TRBV11-3
TGTGCCAGCAGCTTAGGCGGGGGCTACCAAGAGACCCAGTACTTC
CASSLGGGYQETQYF